The sequence of this T cell receptor beta chain was determined in a study of T cells expressing NK-cell markers. Study-wide context: Seven HCMV-seropositive donors and one seronegative donor made up the eight sequenced donors.

TCRdb reprocessed the 5' RACE reads and reports one entry per CDR3 protein, with no DNA. This specimen shows roughly 450,000 distinct CDR3 sequences; the ten leading clones hold over 1.3%. Per the germline V gene, CDR1 is LGHNA and CDR2 is YNFKEQ. The CDR3 is made up of 15 amino acids. Regarding the study as a whole: CD8+ T cells in 5 or 6 donors included dominant NKG2C+ clonotypes at roughly 1.0-8%.

Points on this clonotype: As yet, its antigen is unknown.

The chain employs TRBV4-2 and TRBJ1-2; TCRdb outputs TRBD1, but without DNA this stays unchecked. The source material was blood T cells: a sorted CD56 or NKG2C T cell subset, CD4+ or CD8+ T cells, or bulk PBMC T cells (not recorded which). This TCR derives from a woman aged 50 to 60 in good health. Here the CDR3 reads CASSQGGQGVGGYTF.